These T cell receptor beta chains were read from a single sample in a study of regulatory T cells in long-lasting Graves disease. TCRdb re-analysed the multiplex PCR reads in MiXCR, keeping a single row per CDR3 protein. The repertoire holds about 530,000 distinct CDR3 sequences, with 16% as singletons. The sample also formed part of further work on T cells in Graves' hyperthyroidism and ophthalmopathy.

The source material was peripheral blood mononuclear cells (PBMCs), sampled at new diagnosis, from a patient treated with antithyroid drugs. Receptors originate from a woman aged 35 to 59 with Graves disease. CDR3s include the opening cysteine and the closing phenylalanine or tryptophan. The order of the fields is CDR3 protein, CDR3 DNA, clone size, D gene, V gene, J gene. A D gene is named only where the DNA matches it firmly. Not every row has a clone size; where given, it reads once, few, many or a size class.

CDR3aa: CASSSTSGGPQHF; CDR3nt: TGTGCCAGCAGTTCCACTTCCGGGGGGCCCCAGCATTTT; abundance: .; d_gene: .; v_gene: TRBV27; j_gene: TRBJ1-5
CDR3aa: CASSEAAGGRSPLHF; CDR3nt: TGTGCCAGCAGTGAAGCAGCGGGGGGCCGTTCACCCCTCCACTTT; abundance: .; d_gene: .; v_gene: TRBV2; j_gene: TRBJ1-6
CDR3aa: CASSRAGSGGPLDTQYF; CDR3nt: TGCGCCAGCAGCCGAGCAGGATCGGGGGGCCCTCTCGATACGCAGTATTTT; abundance: many; d_gene: .; v_gene: TRBV5-1; j_gene: TRBJ2-3
CDR3aa: CASSFHPPGQGEQYF; CDR3nt: TGTGCCAGCAGCTTCCATCCACCCGGACAGGGGGAGCAGTACTTC; abundance: .; d_gene: TRBD1; v_gene: TRBV7-3; j_gene: TRBJ2-7
CDR3aa: CASSTGLGRGGGQETQYF; CDR3nt: TGCGCCAGCAGCACAGGCCTTGGGAGAGGCGGGGGGCAAGAGACCCAGTACTTC; abundance: few; d_gene: TRBD2; v_gene: TRBV5-1; j_gene: TRBJ2-5
CDR3aa: CASSSRQAQETQYF; CDR3nt: TGTGCCAGTAGTAGTCGACAGGCACAAGAGACCCAGTACTTC; abundance: .; d_gene: .; v_gene: TRBV19; j_gene: TRBJ2-5
CDR3aa: CASTLGGGEKSEAFF; CDR3nt: TGTGCCAGCACCCTTGGAGGGGGAGAGAAATCCGAAGCTTTCTTT; abundance: .; d_gene: .; v_gene: TRBV5-4; j_gene: TRBJ1-1
CDR3aa: CASRWGTIDYGYTF; CDR3nt: TGTGCCAGCAGATGGGGGACGATTGACTATGGCTACACCTTC; abundance: many; d_gene: .; v_gene: TRBV28; j_gene: TRBJ1-2
CDR3aa: CSVGRDINANYGYTF; CDR3nt: TGCAGCGTTGGGAGGGACATTAATGCTAACTATGGCTACACCTTC; abundance: many; d_gene: .; v_gene: TRBV29-1; j_gene: TRBJ1-2
CDR3aa: CASSLASGGRNTIYF; CDR3nt: TGTGCCAGCAGCTTGGCTTCCGGGGGAAGAAACACCATATATTTT; abundance: many; d_gene: .; v_gene: TRBV5-8; j_gene: TRBJ1-3
CDR3aa: CASSFGQGQETQYF; CDR3nt: TGTGCCAGCAGCTTTGGACAGGGCCAAGAGACCCAGTACTTC; abundance: few; d_gene: TRBD1; v_gene: TRBV7-9; j_gene: TRBJ2-5
CDR3aa: CAWKSGGSGYEQFF; CDR3nt: TGTGCCTGGAAGAGCGGGGGGAGTGGGTATGAGCAGTTCTTC; abundance: many; d_gene: TRBD2; v_gene: TRBV30; j_gene: TRBJ2-1
CDR3aa: CASSLKRGALQEETQYF; CDR3nt: TGTGCCAGCAGCTTGAAGCGGGGGGCCCTGCAGGAGGAGACCCAGTACTTC; abundance: .; d_gene: TRBD2; v_gene: TRBV5-8; j_gene: TRBJ2-5
CDR3aa: CAIRDSSYEQYF; CDR3nt: TGTGCCATCCGGGACAGTAGCTACGAGCAGTACTTC; abundance: many; d_gene: TRBD1; v_gene: TRBV11-2; j_gene: TRBJ2-7
CDR3aa: CASSYSGASYEQYF; CDR3nt: TGTGCCAGCAGTTACTCCGGCGCCTCCTACGAGCAGTACTTC; abundance: few; d_gene: .; v_gene: TRBV6-2/TRBV6-3; j_gene: TRBJ2-7
CDR3aa: CASSHPPRNAEAFF; CDR3nt: TGCGCCAGCAGCCACCCCCCCCGGAACGCTGAAGCTTTCTTT; abundance: many; d_gene: .; v_gene: TRBV4-1; j_gene: TRBJ1-1
CDR3aa: CSARGLAGAGELFF; CDR3nt: TGCAGTGCTAGAGGGCTAGCTGGCGCCGGGGAGCTGTTTTTT; abundance: .; d_gene: .; v_gene: TRBV20-1; j_gene: TRBJ2-2
CDR3aa: CASGLGSTDTQYF; CDR3nt: TGTGCCAGCGGTTTAGGGAGCACAGATACGCAGTATTTT; abundance: many; d_gene: .; v_gene: TRBV6-5; j_gene: TRBJ2-3
CDR3aa: CASSLERLRGATNTQYF; CDR3nt: TGTGCCAGCAGCTTAGAACGATTGCGGGGGGCCACGAATACGCAGTATTTT; abundance: many; d_gene: TRBD2; v_gene: TRBV11-2; j_gene: TRBJ2-3
CDR3aa: CSVYPTGARGGTEAFF; CDR3nt: TGCAGCGTTTACCCGACAGGGGCTCGCGGAGGCACTGAAGCTTTCTTT; abundance: many; d_gene: TRBD1; v_gene: TRBV29-1; j_gene: TRBJ1-1
CDR3aa: CSARVGSQNTEAFF; CDR3nt: TGCAGTGCTAGAGTCGGCAGCCAGAACACTGAAGCTTTCTTT; abundance: .; d_gene: .; v_gene: TRBV20-1; j_gene: TRBJ1-1
CDR3aa: CASSRWGGTSSTDTQYF; CDR3nt: TGTGCCAGCAGCCGCTGGGGGGGAACCTCTAGCACAGATACGCAGTATTTT; abundance: .; d_gene: TRBD2; v_gene: TRBV5-4; j_gene: TRBJ2-3
CDR3aa: CASSFGQGAVGFF; CDR3nt: .; abundance: many; d_gene: .; v_gene: TRBV12-3/TRBV12-4; j_gene: TRBJ1-1
CDR3aa: CASSLSGTDTQYF; CDR3nt: TGTGCCAGCAGTTTAAGCGGCACAGATACGCAGTATTTT; abundance: many; d_gene: .; v_gene: TRBV7-9; j_gene: TRBJ2-3
CDR3aa: CASSLTDPYEQYF; CDR3nt: TGTGCCAGCAGCTTGACAGATCCCTACGAGCAGTACTTC; abundance: many; d_gene: .; v_gene: TRBV7-8; j_gene: TRBJ2-7
CDR3aa: CATSSNFVAFF; CDR3nt: TGTGCCACCAGCAGTAACTTTGTCGCTTTCTTT; abundance: .; d_gene: .; v_gene: TRBV15; j_gene: TRBJ1-1
CDR3aa: CASSSAGPGGQYF; CDR3nt: TGTGCCAGCAGCTCCGCGGGCCCAGGGGGGCAGTATTTT; abundance: .; d_gene: TRBD1; v_gene: TRBV7-2; j_gene: TRBJ2-3
CDR3aa: CASSSDHSYAQYF; CDR3nt: TGCGCCAGCAGCTCCGACCACTCATATGCGCAGTATTTT; abundance: few; d_gene: .; v_gene: TRBV5-1; j_gene: TRBJ2-3
CDR3aa: CASSFASNQPQHF; CDR3nt: TGTGCCAGCAGTTTTGCGAGCAATCAGCCCCAGCATTTT; abundance: many; d_gene: .; v_gene: TRBV12-3/TRBV12-4; j_gene: TRBJ1-5
CDR3aa: CSATRPGGIETQYF; CDR3nt: TGCAGTGCTACCCGACCAGGGGGGATTGAGACCCAGTACTTC; abundance: few; d_gene: .; v_gene: TRBV20-1; j_gene: TRBJ2-5
CDR3aa: CASSFGRTDTQYF; CDR3nt: TGTGCCAGCAGTTTTGGACGCACAGATACGCAGTATTTT; abundance: many; d_gene: .; v_gene: TRBV6-5; j_gene: TRBJ2-3
CDR3aa: CASSLSQGVGNTIYF; CDR3nt: TGTGCCAGCAGTTTATCACAAGGGGTTGGAAACACCATATATTTT; abundance: .; d_gene: .; v_gene: TRBV27; j_gene: TRBJ1-3
CDR3aa: CASSKTSGGARETQYF; CDR3nt: TGTGCCAGCAGTAAGACTAGCGGGGGGGCTAGAGAGACCCAGTACTTC; abundance: .; d_gene: TRBD2; v_gene: TRBV6-1; j_gene: TRBJ2-5
CDR3aa: CASSLEAGLYNEQFF; CDR3nt: TGCGCCAGCAGCTTGGAGGCAGGGTTGTACAATGAGCAGTTCTTC; abundance: .; d_gene: .; v_gene: TRBV5-1; j_gene: TRBJ2-1
CDR3aa: CASSQEAEINTGELFF; CDR3nt: TGCGCCAGCAGCCAAGAGGCAGAGATTAACACCGGGGAGCTGTTTTTT; abundance: few; d_gene: .; v_gene: TRBV4-1; j_gene: TRBJ2-2
CDR3aa: CASSFLSSENNEQFF; CDR3nt: TGTGCCAGCAGTTTCCTTTCATCGGAAAACAATGAGCAGTTCTTC; abundance: .; d_gene: .; v_gene: TRBV25-1; j_gene: TRBJ2-1
CDR3aa: CASSYSRDQPQHF; CDR3nt: TGTGCCAGCAGTTACTCGAGAGATCAGCCCCAGCATTTT; abundance: many; d_gene: .; v_gene: TRBV6-5; j_gene: TRBJ1-5
CDR3aa: CASSPGGRMGEETQYF; CDR3nt: TGTGCCAGTAGTCCAGGGGGACGGATGGGGGAAGAGACCCAGTACTTC; abundance: .; d_gene: TRBD1; v_gene: TRBV19; j_gene: TRBJ2-5
CDR3aa: CASNPGEDTQYF; CDR3nt: TGTGCCAGTAACCCAGGTGAAGATACGCAGTATTTT; abundance: few; d_gene: .; v_gene: TRBV19; j_gene: TRBJ2-3
CDR3aa: CASSLYDSTYEQYF; CDR3nt: TGTGCCAGCAGTTTATATGACAGTACATACGAGCAGTACTTC; abundance: many; d_gene: .; v_gene: TRBV27; j_gene: TRBJ2-7
CDR3aa: CASRKTGTGTGELFF; CDR3nt: TGTGCCAGCCGCAAAACCGGGACAGGGACCGGGGAGCTGTTTTTT; abundance: few; d_gene: TRBD1; v_gene: TRBV6-1; j_gene: TRBJ2-2
CDR3aa: CASSWDRQLSGNTIYF; CDR3nt: TGTGCCAGCAGTTGGGACAGGCAACTTTCCGGAAACACCATATATTTT; abundance: .; d_gene: TRBD1; v_gene: TRBV6-5; j_gene: TRBJ1-3
CDR3aa: CASSLWDRGGEQFF; CDR3nt: TGTGCCAGCAGTTTATGGGACAGGGGAGGTGAGCAGTTCTTC; abundance: many; d_gene: TRBD1; v_gene: TRBV27; j_gene: TRBJ2-1
CDR3aa: CASSQDPLANQPQHF; CDR3nt: TGTGCCAGCAGCCAAGACCCTCTTGCCAATCAGCCCCAGCATTTT; abundance: few; d_gene: .; v_gene: TRBV3-1; j_gene: TRBJ1-5
CDR3aa: CASSTDRSQDTQYF; CDR3nt: TGTGCCAGCAGTACCGACAGATCCCAAGATACGCAGTATTTT; abundance: many; d_gene: .; v_gene: TRBV12-3/TRBV12-4; j_gene: TRBJ2-3